A single sample gave rise to the 12 T cell receptor beta chains below, sequenced in a study of quantifying T cell responses using KT2 cells. Study-wide context: Reverse transcription used primers in the TCR alpha and beta constant regions.

An oligo carrying a UMI was ligated to the cDNA 3' end. The first PCR ran roughly 4 cycles with an equimolar RC1.1 and RC1.2 beta primer mix. Via MiXCR, TCRdb re-called the UMI-ligation and nested PCR reads, giving one row per CDR3 protein. The sample lists tens of thousands of distinct CDR3 sequences, around a tenth occurring once. The specimen was PBMCs spiked with cells of the T cell clone KT2. The receptors were sampled from a human donor.

This clonotype appeared a few times. The rearrangement uses TRBV28 and TRBJ1-5; D is unclear. Germline lookup yields CDR1 MDHEN and CDR2 SYDVKM. The CDR3 sequence is 15 residues long. Deletions cut 6 bases from V and 6 bases from J, with 18 bases between. The DNA of the CDR3 is TGTGCCAGCAGCCGGATCCGGGGTCAAGGTCAGCCCCAGCATTTT. Translated, it gives CASSRIRGQGQPQHF.

The rearrangement uses TRBV21-1 and TRBJ1-2; TRBD1 was called by the table and not checked on the DNA. TRBV21-1 is an annotated pseudogene. The CDR3 runs 15 residues. The CDR3 loop is CASSKDSRQRHGYTF. The DNA of the CDR3 is TGTGCCAGCAGCAAAGATTCGCGCCAGCGGCATGGCTACACCTTC.

The CDR3 region is CASSYSGTGYSNQPQHF. DNA of the CDR3: TGTGCCAGCAGTTACTCGGGGACAGGGTATAGCAATCAGCCCCAGCATTTT. This chain connects TRBV6-5 to TRBJ1-5; 9 positions match TRBD1. Germline trimming cut 0 bases from V and 0 bases from J; bases unmatched to any gene: 3. The CDR3 sequence is 17 residues long. CDR1 is MNHEY and CDR2 is SVGAGI in the germline V gene.

V and J are TRBV19 and TRBJ1-5; D gene unclear. V lost 0 bases, J lost 3 bases, and 3 bases lay in between. Per the germline V gene, CDR1 is LNHDA and CDR2 is SQIVND (reference sequence). The CDR3 is 13 residues long. The CDR3 loop is CASSIDPNQPQHF. The CDR3 region has the DNA TGTGCCAGTAGTATAGACCCCAATCAGCCCCAGCATTTT.

This clonotype has a count of ten or more. This chain connects TRBV11-1 to TRBJ2-7, with 11 bases fitting TRBD1. V lost 8 bases and J lost 7; bases outside the gene matches: 16. CDR3 length equals 16 residues. CDR1 is SGHAT and CDR2 is FQDESV in the germline V gene (reference sequence). CDR3 protein: CASGPIGQGAKMEQYF. As DNA, the CDR3 is TGTGCCAGCGGCCCCATTGGACAGGGGGCGAAAATGGAGCAGTACTTC.

The rearrangement joins TRBV4-1 to TRBJ2-7; the match to TRBD2 covers 7 bases. J was trimmed by 5 bases and V by 2 bases; bases with no gene match: 15. The CDR3 has 17 amino acids. Germline CDR1 and CDR2: MGHRA and YSYEKL. The CDR3: CASSQYLALREKNEQYF. Written as DNA, the CDR3 is TGCGCCAGCAGCCAATATTTAGCGTTGCGGGAGAAAAACGAGCAGTACTTC.

The chain combines TRBV2 with TRBJ1-5; D unresolved. There are 17 residues in the CDR3. Germline V lookup: CDR1 SNHLY, CDR2 FYNNEI. V lost 2 bases, J lost 0 bases, and 14 bases lay in between. DNA for the CDR3: TGTGCCAGCAGTGAATCGCGCAGCCCATATAGCAATCAGCCCCAGCATTTT. This gives the protein CASSESRSPYSNQPQHF. Together with reference TRBV2 and TRBJ1-5, the CDR3 gives the full variable domain: EPEVTQTPSHQVTQMGQEVILRCVPISNHLYFYWYRQILGQKVEFLVSFYNNEISEKSEIFDDQFSVERPDGSNFTLKIRSTKLEDSAMYFCASSESRSPYSNQPQHFGDGTRLSIL.

This clonotype was counted between two and nine times. This rearrangement joins TRBV4-2 to TRBJ1-6; possible D gene TRBD1, 5 bases. Per germline, CDR1 LGHNA and CDR2 YNFKEQ. This CDR3 region has 15 residues. The CDR3 DNA reads TGTGCTGCCCGCCGTGATGCGGGAGGGGATTCACCCCTCCACTTT. Translation: CAARRDAGGDSPLHF.

V is TRBV14 and J is TRBJ2-1; D not resolved. Germline V gene sequence: CDR1 SGHDN, CDR2 FVKESK. V gave up 5 bases and J gave up 6 bases, with 11 bases separating them. The CDR3 totals 13 residues. The CDR3 region has the DNA TGTGCCAGCAGCAGACCTGGGTTCAATGAGCAGTTCTTC. Translation: CASSRPGFNEQFF.

This clonotype was observed a few times. V gene TRBV20-1 combines with J gene TRBJ2-1, with TRBD1 matching 10 bases. Germline CDR1 reads DFQATT; CDR2 reads SNEGSKA (reference sequence). V shed 2 bases, J shed 4 bases, and the junction held 8 bases outside the gene matches. CDR3 length equals 16 residues. The CDR3 region has the DNA TGCAGTGCTAGACCTGCCGGGACAGGGGAATACAATGAGCAGTTCTTC. This gives the protein CSARPAGTGEYNEQFF.

This clonotype has at least ten counts. The chain joins TRBV30 to TRBJ2-1; no definite D call. The CDR3 is made up of 13 amino acids. The V gene's germline CDR1 is GTSNPN and CDR2 SVGIG (reference sequence). V was clipped by 2 bases and J by 6 bases, with 11 bases between them. CDR3 amino acids: CAWSYSASNEQFF. In DNA form, the CDR3 reads TGTGCCTGGAGTTATTCGGCTTCCAATGAGCAGTTCTTC.

The chain has TRBV3-1 and TRBJ1-1; weak D call: TRBD1 (5 bases). Between the trimmed V and J ends, which lost 0 bases and 4 bases, there was a span of 6 bases. The CDR3 is 13 residues long. Germline V gives CDR1 LGHDT, CDR2 YNNKEL (reference sequence). The CDR3 DNA follows: TGTGCCAGCAGCCAAGAGAGGGGCACTGAAGCTTTCTTT. Translated: CASSQERGTEAFF.